This T cell receptor beta chain stems from a study of T cell responses to AZD1222 COVID-19 vaccine. The method was immunoSEQ multiplex PCR; TCRdb's version includes in-frame clones alone and lacks a portion of them. The sample carries over 150,000 clones, around nine tenths recorded once. Germline V gives CDR1 MNHNY, CDR2 SVGAGI (reference sequence). The V gene lost 0 bases and the J gene lost 5 bases, with 8 bases spanning the gap. The CDR3 length is 14 residues. This sequence joins TRBV6-6 and TRBJ1-5, with D possibly TRBD1 on 5 matching bases. Sequenced here: peripheral blood, sampled on day 0 of AZD1222 vaccination. The TCR was taken from an adult in good health. The CDR3 loop reads CASSYSGGDQPQHF. The CDR3 nucleotides read TGTGCCAGCAGTTACTCCGGGGGGGATCAGCCCCAGCATTTT.